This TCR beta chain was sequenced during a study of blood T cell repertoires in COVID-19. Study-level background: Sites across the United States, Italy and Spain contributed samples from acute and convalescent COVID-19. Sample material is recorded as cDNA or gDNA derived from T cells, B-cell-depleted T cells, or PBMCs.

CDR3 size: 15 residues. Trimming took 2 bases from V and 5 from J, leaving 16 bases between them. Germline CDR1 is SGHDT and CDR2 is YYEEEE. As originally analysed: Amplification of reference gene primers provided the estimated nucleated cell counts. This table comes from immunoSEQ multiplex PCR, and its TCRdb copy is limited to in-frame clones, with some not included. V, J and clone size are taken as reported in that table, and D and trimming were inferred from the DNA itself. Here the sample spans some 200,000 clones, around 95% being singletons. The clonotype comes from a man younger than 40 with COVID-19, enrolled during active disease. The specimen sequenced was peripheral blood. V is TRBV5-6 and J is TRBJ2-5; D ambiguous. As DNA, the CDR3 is TGTGCCAGCAGCTTTCAATCAACCGCCGGGGAGACCCAGTACTTC. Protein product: CASSFQSTAGETQYF.